These 18 T cell receptor beta chains came from one sample sequenced in a study of blood T cells in healthy people across ages. Then a second PCR, running about 6 to 11 cycles, was carried out with a sample-barcoded 5' primer and a J-beta primer mix. TCRdb processed the 5' RACE reads anew with MiXCR; each CDR3 protein has one entry. Seen here are over a million distinct CDR3 sequences, 35% to 45% observed once, and the top ten hold 7.9%. The sequencing input was blood. All receptors derive from a woman between 18 and 29 years old in good health.

This chain uses TRBV6-4 with TRBJ2-1; D gene ambiguous. This CDR3 is built from 14 residues. Per the germline V gene, CDR1 is MRHNA and CDR2 is SNTAGT. The V end lost 7 bases, the J end lost 1 base, and 11 bases lay between the germline ends. The CDR3 reads CASIVGSSYNEQFF. In DNA, the CDR3 is TGTGCCAGCATTGTGGGTTCATCCTACAATGAGCAGTTCTTC.

This chain links TRBV4-2 with TRBJ2-3; TRBD2 matches 14 bases. The trim removed 4 bases at V and 7 bases at J, leaving 7 bases unmatched. From germline, CDR1 is LGHNA and CDR2 YNFKEQ. CDR3 length: 16 amino acids. The CDR3 DNA sequence: TGTGCCAGCAGCCTTCGACTAGCGGGGGGGTCCAATACGCAGTATTTT. Residues: CASSLRLAGGSNTQYF.

The sample holds a few counts of this clonotype. The rearrangement links TRBV7-9 to TRBJ2-1; a possible D gene is TRBD1 (6 bases). The germline V and J ends were trimmed by 3 bases and 10 bases, with 19 bases remaining between them. Germline V gene sequence: CDR1 SEHNR, CDR2 FQNEAQ (reference sequence). The length of the CDR3 is 15 residues. The CDR3 region has the DNA TGTGCCAGCAGCTTTGCGACAGGACTTGGTGGGGAGCAGTTCTTC. It yields the protein CASSFATGLGGEQFF.

With respect to this clonotype: One end of the junction is discordant with germline, which a read error may explain. This sequence joins TRBV6-1 and TRBJ1-2; the D gene is possibly TRBD1 (5 bases). Germline-derived CDR1 and CDR2 are MNHNS and SASEGT. The CDR3 contains 15 residues. CDR3 bases: TGTGCCAGCAGCCCGCGAGGGGCAACCAACTATGGCCACACCTTC. It specifies CASSPRGATNYGHTF.

The table lists this clonotype with a few counts. The chain links TRBV10-3 to TRBJ2-1; D might be TRBD1 (5 bases). The CDR3 is 13 residues long. CDR1 is ENHRY and CDR2 is SYGVKD in the germline V gene. Trimming left V 8 bases short and J 3 bases short, with 11 bases between. Here the CDR3 DNA reads TGTGCCATCGGGGCTGGTAACTACAATGAGCAGTTCTTC. Translating it yields CAIGAGNYNEQFF.

The rearrangement uses TRBV6-5 and TRBJ2-1; D remains ambiguous. The CDR3 consists of 13 residues. Trimming removed 0 bases at V and 5 bases at J, with 5 bases between. In germline, CDR1 is MNHEY, CDR2 SVGAGI. DNA for the CDR3: TGTGCCAGCAGTTACTCGATTGACAATGAGCAGTTCTTC. It yields the protein CASSYSIDNEQFF.

This clonotype was counted a few times. J is TRBJ2-1 and V is TRBV29-1, with TRBD2 identical over 7 bases. Trimming at V came to 2 bases and at J to 1 base, leaving 5 bases not matched to a gene. The germline CDR1 and CDR2 sequences are SQVTM and ANQGSEA. The CDR3 has 15 residues. The CDR3 bases are TGCAGCGTTGAATGGCGGGGGTTGTCCTACAATGAGCAGTTCTTC. Its translation is CSVEWRGLSYNEQFF.

This rearrangement joins TRBV15 to TRBJ2-1; 15 nucleotides align to TRBD2. Germline V gene sequence: CDR1 LNHNV, CDR2 YYDKDF (reference sequence). Losses at the gene ends were 2 bases for V and 8 bases for J; bases not matched to a gene: 7. The CDR3 consists of 17 residues. The CDR3 nucleotides are TGTGCCACCAGCAGACAGTGGACTAGCGGGGGGGTCGATGAGCAGTTCTTC. This sequence encodes CATSRQWTSGGVDEQFF.

This clonotype occurred a few times. This chain connects TRBV10-3 to TRBJ2-4, with D possibly being TRBD1 (5 bases). The DNA matches TRBJ2-7 better at its end, which makes the J call doubtful. CDR1 is ENHRY and CDR2 is SYGVKD in the germline V gene. This CDR3 contains 14 residues. The CDR3 nucleotides are TGTGCCATCAGCGAGAGGACATATAGCTACGAGCAGTACTTC. Amino acid sequence: CAISERTYSYEQYF.

The chain is built from TRBV5-1 and TRBJ2-1, with 8 bases fitting TRBD2. V lost 10 bases and J lost 3; bases outside the gene matches: 15. The CDR3 totals 16 residues. Germline CDR1 and CDR2: SGHRS and YFSETQ. CDR3 region: CARLVTKGLDYNEQFF. CDR3 in DNA: TGCGCCCGTCTAGTAACCAAGGGACTAGACTACAATGAGCAGTTCTTC.

The chain couples TRBV24-1 to TRBJ2-3; 8 positions agree with TRBD2. Germline loops: CDR1 KGHDR, CDR2 SFDVKD. CDR3 size: 16 residues. Germline trimming cut 3 bases from V and 1 base from J; bases unmatched to any gene: 5. CDR3 coding DNA: TGTGCCACCAGTGATCCTACTAGCGGCCGCACAGATACGCAGTATTTT. Translation gives CATSDPTSGRTDTQYF.

As concerns this clonotype: The junction and the germline gene differ at one end; a read error may be behind it. V gene TRBV7-2 combines with J gene TRBJ2-7; D uncertain. CDR3 size: 14 residues. From germline, CDR1 is SGHTA and CDR2 FQGNSA. CDR3 bases: TGTGCCAGCAGCTCGATGGGCTCCTCCCACGAGCAGTACTTC. As protein: CASSSMGSSHEQYF. Complete variable domain (other parts from reference TRBV7-2 and TRBJ2-7): GAGVSQSPSNKVTEKGKDVELRCDPISGHTALYWYRQSLGQGLEFLIYFQGNSAPDKSGLPSDRFSAERTGGSVSTLTIQRTQQEDSAVYLCASSSMGSSHEQYFGPGTRLTVT.

This clonotype was observed at least ten times. The chain employs TRBV20-1 and TRBJ2-3; 13 nucleotides align to TRBD2. CDR3 length equals 15 residues. The V gene end was trimmed by 3 bases and the J gene end by 2 bases; junction bases not matched to a gene: 2. The germline V gene encodes CDR1 DFQATT and CDR2 SNEGSKA (reference sequence). CDR3 protein: CSARGLAGNTDTQYF. The CDR3 DNA is TGCAGTGCTAGGGGACTAGCGGGAAACACAGATACGCAGTATTTT.

Only a few counts were recorded for this clonotype. This rearrangement joins TRBV7-9 to TRBJ2-2; the D is unclear. V was cut by 7 bases and J by 3 bases, with 6 bases left in between. The CDR3 is 12 amino acids. Germline CDR1 reads SEHNR; CDR2 reads FQNEAQ (reference sequence). The CDR3 protein is CASNFHTGELFF. The CDR3 nucleotides are TGTGCCAGCAACTTTCACACCGGGGAGCTGTTTTTT.

The rearrangement joins TRBV20-1 to TRBJ2-3; D might be TRBD2 (5 bases). Germline V lookup: CDR1 DFQATT, CDR2 SNEGSKA (reference sequence). V was cut by 5 bases and J by 7 bases, with 19 bases left in between. The CDR3 is 14 amino acids. The CDR3 DNA reads as TGCAGTGCTCCGCGGGCTGCGGGCTCCCATACGCAGTATTTT. Translation gives CSAPRAAGSHTQYF.

The chain links TRBV27 to TRBJ1-2; D might be TRBD1 (5 bases). Germline-derived CDR1 and CDR2 are MNHEY and SMNVEV (reference sequence). The CDR3 contains 14 residues. The V end was cut by 0 bases, the J end by 4 bases, with 9 bases between. DNA of the CDR3: TGTGCCAGCAGTTTATCTCCAGGGACCTATGGCTACACCTTC. Encoded protein: CASSLSPGTYGYTF.

The V gene is TRBV18, the J gene TRBJ2-1; 10 bases match TRBD2. Trimming removed 6 bases from V and 8 bases from J; junction bases left unmatched: 10. Germline V lookup: CDR1 KGHSH, CDR2 LQKENI. The CDR3 length is 15 residues. The CDR3 sequence: CASSPSSGSMYEQFF. The CDR3 nucleotides read TGTGCCAGCTCCCCTTCTAGCGGGAGTATGTATGAGCAGTTCTTC.

The CDR3 loop is CASSLEVGGIDQETQYF. DNA of the CDR3: TGCGCCAGCAGCTTGGAGGTCGGGGGTATAGACCAAGAGACCCAGTACTTC. V usage is TRBV5-1 and J usage is TRBJ2-5, with a possible D match to TRBD2 (6 bases). The V gene lost 0 bases and the J gene lost 0 bases, with 15 bases spanning the gap. This CDR3 has 17 amino acids. Germline CDR1 is SGHRS and CDR2 is YFSETQ. The variable domain in full, completed from reference TRBV5-1 and TRBJ2-5, reads KAGVTQTPRYLIKTRGQQVTLSCSPISGHRSVSWYQQTPGQGLQFLFEYFSETQRNKGNFPGRFSGRQFSNSRSEMNVSTLELGDSALYLCASSLEVGGIDQETQYFGPGTRLLVL.